The 32 T cell receptor beta chains listed next were all sequenced from one sample in a study of metastatic and nonmetastatic thyroid tumors. Every patient underwent thyroid surgery untreated. TCRdb re-clonotyped the PCR reads via MiXCR. The data show 20,000 to 25,000 clones, with about 17% seen just once and over 20% held by the top ten. Sequenced material: blood. All receptors derive from a male donor with papillary thyroid cancer or a benign thyroid nodule (not recorded which). Some clones in this sample may be carry-over from other donors' samples.

V is TRBV19 and J is TRBJ2-7, with unresolved D. The CDR3 totals 11 residues. Deletions cut 5 bases from V and 3 bases from J, with 5 bases between. Germline V gene lookup returns CDR1 LNHDA and CDR2 SQIVND (reference sequence). Written as DNA, the CDR3 is TGTGCCAGTAGTCTTAACTACGAGCAGTACTTC. The encoded protein is CASSLNYEQYF. Looking up the rest from reference TRBV19 and TRBJ2-7 gives the full variable domain: DGGITQSPKYLFRKEGQNVTLSCEQNLNHDAMYWYRQDPGQGLRLIYYSQIVNDFQKGDIAEGYSVSREKKESFPLTVTSAQKNPTAFYLCASSLNYEQYFGPGTRLTVT.

This clone has a handful of counts. The rearrangement joins TRBV2 to TRBJ1-2, with 8 bases identical to TRBD1. The V gene end was trimmed by 6 bases and the J gene end by 5 bases; junction bases not matched to a gene: 8. The CDR3 has 14 residues. CDR1 is SNHLY, CDR2 FYNNEI, per germline. The CDR3, as DNA: TGTGCCAGCAGCGTTCGACAGGGGCGGTATGGCTACACCTTC. Amino acid sequence: CASSVRQGRYGYTF.

This chain links TRBV4-1 with TRBJ2-1; 9 bases line up with TRBD2. The CDR3 totals 17 residues. Germline V lookup: CDR1 MGHRA, CDR2 YSYEKL. Unmatched junction bases numbered 14, after V lost 4 bases and J lost 7 bases. This CDR3 reads CASSLGVAGVFANEQFF. DNA for the CDR3: TGCGCCAGCAGCCTCGGTGTAGCGGGAGTTTTCGCGAATGAGCAGTTCTTC.

By share of the sample, this clone is medium-sized. CDR3 DNA sequence: TGTGCCAGCAGTGAAGGGACGTATAGGACAGGCAACTATGGCTACACCTTC. Protein: CASSEGTYRTGNYGYTF. The rearrangement uses TRBV6-1 and TRBJ1-2; 7 bases line up with TRBD1. The CDR3 consists of 17 residues. The V gene's germline CDR1 is MNHNS and CDR2 SASEGT. Unmatched junction bases numbered 10, after V lost 1 base and J lost 2 bases.

This clone was recorded at least ten times. The chain joins TRBV4-2 to TRBJ1-4, with D possibly matching TRBD1 (6 bases). Looked up from germline, CDR1 is LGHNA and CDR2 is YNFKEQ. V dropped 1 base and J dropped 5 bases, with 14 bases sitting between them. CDR3 length: 16 residues. Here the CDR3 reads CASSQGRDKRNEKLFF. The CDR3 DNA sequence: TGTGCCAGCAGCCAAGGCCGGGACAAAAGGAATGAAAAACTGTTTTTT.

The chain has TRBV2 and TRBJ2-7; D unclear. Trimming cost V 4 bases and J 3 bases, with 7 bases left between them. The germline V gene encodes CDR1 SNHLY and CDR2 FYNNEI. The CDR3 contains 12 residues. Here the CDR3 DNA reads TGTGCCAGCAGTGGAAGTCTCTACGAGCAGTACTTC. Protein sequence: CASSGSLYEQYF.

This clone appeared many times. This chain connects TRBV5-1 to TRBJ2-3, with TRBD2 matching 7 bases. Trimming at V came to 4 bases and at J to 3 bases, leaving 11 bases not matched to a gene. The CDR3 is 16 amino acids. CDR1 and CDR2 from the germline V gene are SGHRS and YFSETQ. The CDR3 region is CASSGLGGSWTDTQYF. The CDR3 DNA reads as TGCGCCAGCAGCGGGCTGGGCGGGAGCTGGACAGATACGCAGTATTTT.

For this clone: One junction end does not reproduce the germline sequence, and a read error may be involved. This sequence joins TRBV5-6 and TRBJ1-5, with a tentative D call TRBD1 (6 bases). Germline CDR1 reads SGHDT; CDR2 reads YYEEEE. The CDR3 covers 13 residues. CDR3: CTSSADRRQPQHF. As DNA, the CDR3 is TGTACCAGCAGCGCTGACAGGAGGCAGCCCCAGCATTTT.

The sample holds many counts of this clone. J is TRBJ2-3 and V is TRBV6-5; 8 bases map to TRBD2. In germline, CDR1 is MNHEY, CDR2 SVGAGI. Germline trimming cut 0 bases from V and 4 bases from J; bases unmatched to any gene: 0. The CDR3 has 14 residues. In DNA form, the CDR3 reads TGTGCCAGCAGTTACTCGGGACTAGCAGATACGCAGTATTTT. Amino acids: CASSYSGLADTQYF.

Judged by abundance, this clone is medium-sized. The chain employs TRBV15 and TRBJ1-1; a weak D match, TRBD1 (6 bases). The CDR3 length is 16 residues. CDR1 and CDR2 (germline): LNHNV, YYDKDF (reference sequence). Trimming cost V 0 bases and J 3 bases, with 14 bases left between them. CDR3 in DNA: TGTGCCACCAGCAGAGATGAGGGGGGATTAGACACTGAAGCTTTCTTT. This translates into CATSRDEGGLDTEAFF.

This clone was seen many times. This chain links TRBV10-3 with TRBJ1-1; possibly TRBD1 for D (6 bases). Between the trimmed V and J ends, which lost 4 bases and 4 bases, there was a span of 13 bases. This CDR3 contains 14 residues. Looked up from germline, CDR1 is ENHRY and CDR2 is SYGVKD. The CDR3 protein is CAISGNREGTEAFF. The CDR3 nucleotides read TGTGCCATCAGTGGGAACAGGGAGGGCACTGAAGCTTTCTTT.

This clone came up many times. The V call is TRBV11-3, the J call TRBJ1-1, with D unresolved. The V gene lost 3 bases and the J gene lost 0 bases, with 5 bases spanning the gap. Germline lookup yields CDR1 SGHNT and CDR2 YENEEA. The CDR3 covers 13 residues. The DNA of the CDR3 is TGTGCCAGCAGCTTGGAAATGAACACTGAAGCTTTCTTT. Amino acids: CASSLEMNTEAFF.

This clone was seen many times. The chain joins TRBV6-4 to TRBJ1-1; TRBD1 is a possible D gene (5 bases). V lost 6 bases and J lost 3, with 20 bases in between. Germline values: CDR1 MRHNA, CDR2 SNTAGT. This CDR3 spans 16 amino acids. CDR3 bases: TGTGCCAGCAGGGTCGGGCCAAGGGGACGGGACACTGAAGCTTTCTTT. Translating gives CASRVGPRGRDTEAFF.

The genes are TRBV18 and TRBJ2-7, with TRBD2 matching 13 bases. V shed 4 bases, J shed 0 bases, and the junction held 18 bases outside the gene matches. Germline V gene sequence: CDR1 KGHSH, CDR2 LQKENI. This CDR3 region has 21 residues. The CDR3 loop reads CASSLKGGSGLAGLSSYEQYF. The CDR3 DNA reads TGTGCCAGCTCACTCAAAGGGGGGTCGGGACTAGCGGGACTCAGCTCCTACGAGCAGTACTTC.

The sample holds many counts of this clone. The chain carries TRBV12-5 and TRBJ2-7, with 8 nucleotides matching TRBD2. The CDR3 spans 16 residues. Germline loops: CDR1 LGHNT, CDR2 FRNRAP. The V gene end was trimmed by 5 bases and the J gene end by 3 bases; junction bases not matched to a gene: 12. The CDR3 protein is CASGSGSGALFYEQYF. The CDR3 DNA follows: TGTGCTAGTGGTAGCGGGAGCGGGGCGTTATTCTACGAGCAGTACTTC.

This clone occurred many times. This rearrangement joins TRBV11-3 to TRBJ2-1; either TRBD1 or TRBD2 may supply D (5 bases each). Germline lookup yields CDR1 SGHNT and CDR2 YENEEA. The CDR3 loop spans 12 amino acids. The V end was cut by 4 bases, the J end by 9 bases, with 10 bases between. The CDR3 here is CASSSGRGEQFF. The CDR3 region has the DNA TGTGCCAGCAGCTCGGGGCGAGGTGAGCAGTTCTTC.

This clone was recorded a few times. CDR3 region: CATSISLGGVKAQHF. The CDR3 coding sequence is TGTGCCACCAGCATATCCTTGGGCGGGGTCAAGGCCCAGCATTTT. The V gene is TRBV15, the J gene TRBJ1-5, with D unclear. CDR3 length: 15 residues. Between the trimmed V and J ends, which lost 4 bases and 11 bases, there was a span of 21 bases. Germline CDR1 LNHNV, CDR2 YYDKDF (reference sequence).

This clone has ten or more counts. This sequence joins TRBV6-4 and TRBJ2-3; 14 bases line up with TRBD2. V lost 3 bases to trimming and J lost 7 bases; unmatched junction nucleotides: 3. CDR1 and CDR2 (germline): MRHNA, SNTAGT. The CDR3 totals 15 residues. CDR3 bases: TGTGCCAGCAGTGAGACTAGCGGGGGGGCCAATACGCAGTATTTT. Translated, it gives CASSETSGGANTQYF.

J is TRBJ1-2 and V is TRBV15; 9 bases fit TRBD1. CDR3 size: 15 residues. The germline V gene encodes CDR1 LNHNV and CDR2 YYDKDF (reference sequence). CDR3 residues: CSTSRVDRGDYGYTF. CDR3 nucleotides: TGTTCTACCAGCAGGGTCGACAGGGGGGACTATGGCTACACCTTC.

This clone was found many times. The chain couples TRBV11-2 to TRBJ1-6; D gene unclear. The CDR3 totals 14 residues. The germline CDR1 and CDR2 sequences are SGHAT and FQNNGV. V shed 5 bases and J shed 9 bases, with 14 bases lying between them. The CDR3 sequence is CASSMTGRGSPLHF. Written as DNA, the CDR3 is TGTGCCAGCAGCATGACTGGACGAGGTTCACCCCTCCACTTT.

This clone was picked up many times. This sequence joins TRBV9 and TRBJ1-1, with D unresolved. The CDR3 sequence is 16 residues long. V was clipped by 0 bases and J by 0 bases, with 12 bases between them. Germline values: CDR1 SGDLS, CDR2 YYNGEE. The CDR3 DNA reads TGTGCCAGCAGCGTAGGCCCGGGTCTGGTGAACACTGAAGCTTTCTTT. It codes for CASSVGPGLVNTEAFF.

This clone has a count of ten or more. The rearrangement joins TRBV19 to TRBJ1-1; D is uncertain. The V and J ends lost 7 bases and 6 bases respectively, with 24 bases between them. The CDR3 consists of 16 residues. Germline V CDR1 and CDR2: LNHDA, SQIVND (reference sequence). The CDR3 region has the DNA TGTGCCAGTATCCCACCCAAAGGCAGATTGGAGGCTGAAGCTTTCTTT. The encoded protein is CASIPPKGRLEAEAFF.

This clone has a count of ten or more. The gene calls are TRBV20-1 and TRBJ2-4; the D is unclear. This CDR3 has 12 residues. Between the trimmed V and J ends, which lost 4 bases and 8 bases, there was a span of 12 bases. Germline CDR1 reads DFQATT; CDR2 reads SNEGSKA (reference sequence). CDR3 in DNA: TGCAGTGCTAAATGGCCTGGGGACATTCAGTACTTC. Protein product: CSAKWPGDIQYF.

This clone came up many times. The gene calls are TRBV28 and TRBJ2-2, with D possibly being TRBD2 (5 bases). Germline V gene data show CDR1 as MDHEN and CDR2 as SYDVKM. V shed 7 bases and J shed 5 bases, with 5 bases lying between them. This CDR3 has 11 residues. The CDR3 spells CASTGTGELFF. In nucleotides, the CDR3 is TGTGCCAGCACGGGGACCGGGGAGCTGTTTTTT.

In its sample, this clone was seen many times. The V and J genes are TRBV20-1 and TRBJ2-3, with TRBD2 matching over 8 bases. The CDR3 runs 16 residues. The germline gives CDR1 DFQATT, CDR2 SNEGSKA (reference sequence). Losses at the gene ends were 3 bases for V and 0 bases for J; bases not matched to a gene: 8. The CDR3: CSARNLAGPSTDTQYF. In DNA form, the CDR3 reads TGCAGTGCTAGGAACCTAGCGGGCCCAAGCACAGATACGCAGTATTTT.

The sample holds a few counts of this clone. A read error may account for a junction end that differs from germline. The chain combines TRBV6-1 with TRBJ1-5, with a possible D match to TRBD1 (6 bases). The CDR3 runs 14 residues. CDR1 is MNHNS, CDR2 SASEGT, per germline. Here the CDR3 reads CASSATGHNQTQHF. The CDR3 region has the DNA TGTGCCAGCAGTGCCACAGGGCACAATCAGACCCAGCATTTT.

The chain joins TRBV18 to TRBJ1-2, with D possibly TRBD1 on 6 matching bases. Germline CDR1 and CDR2: KGHSH and LQKENI. Trimming pared 5 bases from V and 0 bases from J, leaving 19 bases between. CDR3 length equals 17 residues. The CDR3 nucleotides read TGTGCCAGCTCAATCCGGGACAAGGCTGACACTAACTATGGCTACACCTTC. It codes for CASSIRDKADTNYGYTF.

This chain connects TRBV11-3 to TRBJ1-1, with D possibly being TRBD1 (5 bases). The CDR3 is made up of 15 amino acids. V lost 1 base and J 1 base, leaving 10 bases between the germline ends. CDR1 and CDR2 from the germline V gene are SGHNT and YENEEA. In DNA form, the CDR3 reads TGTGCCAGCAGCTTAGGCATGGGGGAGAACACTGAAGCTTTCTTT. Translation gives CASSLGMGENTEAFF.

This clone was recorded many times. Here the CDR3 reads CASSVASGSDNEQFF. Here the CDR3 DNA reads TGTGCCAGCAGCGTAGCTAGCGGGAGCGACAATGAGCAGTTCTTC. The gene calls are TRBV9 and TRBJ2-1, with TRBD2 matching over 10 bases. The CDR3 length is 15 residues. The ends lost 0 bases at V and 5 bases at J; junction bases unmatched: 2. Germline assignment: CDR1 SGDLS and CDR2 YYNGEE.

The J gene is TRBJ2-7, the V gene TRBV6-2 or TRBV6-3; D unresolved. The CDR3 spans 13 residues. The V end was cut by 6 bases, the J end by 0 bases, with 9 bases between. Germline CDR1 and CDR2: MNHEY and SVGEGT. Here the CDR3 reads CASSLRDSYEQYF. For the CDR3, the DNA is TGTGCCAGCAGCCTCAGAGACTCCTACGAGCAGTACTTC.

This clone was recorded at least ten times. At one boundary the junction diverges from the germline segment, which might be a read error. This rearrangement joins TRBV7-8 to TRBJ2-7; maybe TRBD1 (7 bases). The germline V gene has CDR1 SGHVS and CDR2 FQNEAQ. CDR3 length: 12 amino acids. The CDR3 reads CASSSWFRGARF. The DNA of the CDR3 is TGTGCCAGCAGCTCGTGGTTCAGGGGGGCACGGTTC.

There are many counts of this clone. V gene TRBV15 combines with J gene TRBJ2-2; D is unclear. With 1 base removed from V and 0 bases from J, the gap between germline ends came to 9 bases. In germline, CDR1 is LNHNV, CDR2 YYDKDF (reference sequence). This CDR3 region has 16 residues. For the CDR3, the DNA is TGTGCCACCAGCAGAGGGGCAGCCCCGAACACCGGGGAGCTGTTTTTT. Its protein product is CATSRGAAPNTGELFF.